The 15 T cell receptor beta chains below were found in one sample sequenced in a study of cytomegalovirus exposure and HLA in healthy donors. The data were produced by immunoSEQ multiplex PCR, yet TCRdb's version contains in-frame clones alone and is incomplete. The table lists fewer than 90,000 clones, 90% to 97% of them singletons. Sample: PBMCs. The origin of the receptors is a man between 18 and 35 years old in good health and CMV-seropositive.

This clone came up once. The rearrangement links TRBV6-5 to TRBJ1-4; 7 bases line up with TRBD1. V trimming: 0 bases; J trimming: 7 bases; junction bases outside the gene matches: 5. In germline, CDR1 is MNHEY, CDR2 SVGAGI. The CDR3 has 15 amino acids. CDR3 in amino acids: CASSYSRGHREKLFF. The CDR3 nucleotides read TGTGCCAGCAGTTACTCTAGGGGGCATCGTGAAAAACTGTTTTTT.

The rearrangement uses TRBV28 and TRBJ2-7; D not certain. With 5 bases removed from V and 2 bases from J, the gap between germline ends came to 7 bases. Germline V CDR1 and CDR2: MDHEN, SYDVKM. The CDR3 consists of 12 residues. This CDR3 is CASSTFTYEQYF. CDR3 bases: TGTGCCAGCAGTACTTTTACCTACGAGCAGTACTTC.

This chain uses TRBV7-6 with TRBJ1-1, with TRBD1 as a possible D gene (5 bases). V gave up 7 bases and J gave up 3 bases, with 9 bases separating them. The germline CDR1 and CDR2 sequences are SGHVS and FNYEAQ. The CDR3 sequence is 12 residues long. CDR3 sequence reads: CASNSGDTEAFF. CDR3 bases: TGTGCCAGCAACTCGGGGGACACTGAAGCTTTCTTT.

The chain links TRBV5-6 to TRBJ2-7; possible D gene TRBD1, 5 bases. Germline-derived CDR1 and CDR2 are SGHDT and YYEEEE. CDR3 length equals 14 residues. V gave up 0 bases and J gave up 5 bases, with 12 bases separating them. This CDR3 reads CASSLGGLRNEQYF. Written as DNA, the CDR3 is TGTGCCAGCAGCTTGGGGGGCCTGAGGAACGAGCAGTACTTC.

The CDR3 here is CASRIGQGASSEQFF. The CDR3 DNA reads TGCGCCAGCAGAATCGGACAGGGGGCTTCGTCAGAGCAGTTCTTC. The chain employs TRBV4-1 and TRBJ2-1, with 11 positions matching TRBD1. Germline V gives CDR1 MGHRA, CDR2 YSYEKL. This CDR3 has 15 amino acids. With 6 bases clipped from V and 10 bases from J, the junction kept 11 bases outside the gene matches.

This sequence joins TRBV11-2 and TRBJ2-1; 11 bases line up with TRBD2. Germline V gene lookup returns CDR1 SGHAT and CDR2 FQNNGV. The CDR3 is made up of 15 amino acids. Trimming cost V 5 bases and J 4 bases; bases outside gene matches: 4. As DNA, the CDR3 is TGTGCCAGCAGCGCCCTAGCGGGAGGATACAATGAGCAGTTCTTC. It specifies CASSALAGGYNEQFF.

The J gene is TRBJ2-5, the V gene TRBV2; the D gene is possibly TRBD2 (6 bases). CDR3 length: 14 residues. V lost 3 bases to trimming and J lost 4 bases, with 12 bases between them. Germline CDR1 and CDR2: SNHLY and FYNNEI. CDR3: CASSDRDLSETQYF. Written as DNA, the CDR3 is TGTGCCAGCAGTGACCGGGACTTATCAGAGACCCAGTACTTC.

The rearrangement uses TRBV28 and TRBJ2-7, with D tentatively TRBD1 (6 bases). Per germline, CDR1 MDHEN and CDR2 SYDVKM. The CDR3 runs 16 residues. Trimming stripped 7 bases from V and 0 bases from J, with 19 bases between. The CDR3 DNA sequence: TGTGCCAGCACCCTTAATGGACAGACGAGCTCCTACGAGCAGTACTTC. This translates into CASTLNGQTSSYEQYF.

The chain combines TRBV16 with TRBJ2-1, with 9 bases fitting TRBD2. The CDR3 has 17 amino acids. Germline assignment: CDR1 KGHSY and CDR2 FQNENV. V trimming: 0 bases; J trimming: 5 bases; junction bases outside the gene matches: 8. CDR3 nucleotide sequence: TGTGCCAGCAGCCAATCGATGACTAGCGGACCCCACAATGAGCAGTTCTTC. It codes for CASSQSMTSGPHNEQFF.

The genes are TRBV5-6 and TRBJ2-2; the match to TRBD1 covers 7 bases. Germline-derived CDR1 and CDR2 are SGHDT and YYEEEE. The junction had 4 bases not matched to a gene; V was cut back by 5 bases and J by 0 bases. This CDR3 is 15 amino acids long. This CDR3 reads CASRSGQPNTGELFF. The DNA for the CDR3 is TGTGCCAGCAGATCGGGACAGCCGAACACCGGGGAGCTGTTTTTT.

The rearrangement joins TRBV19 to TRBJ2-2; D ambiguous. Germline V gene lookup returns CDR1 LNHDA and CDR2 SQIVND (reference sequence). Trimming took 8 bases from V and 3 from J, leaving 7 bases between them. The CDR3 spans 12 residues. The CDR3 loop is CASCRDTGELFF. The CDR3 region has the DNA TGTGCCAGTTGTCGGGACACCGGGGAGCTGTTTTTT. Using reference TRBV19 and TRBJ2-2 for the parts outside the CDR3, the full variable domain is DGGITQSPKYLFRKEGQNVTLSCEQNLNHDAMYWYRQDPGQGLRLIYYSQIVNDFQKGDIAEGYSVSREKKESFPLTVTSAQKNPTAFYLCASCRDTGELFFGEGSRLTVL.

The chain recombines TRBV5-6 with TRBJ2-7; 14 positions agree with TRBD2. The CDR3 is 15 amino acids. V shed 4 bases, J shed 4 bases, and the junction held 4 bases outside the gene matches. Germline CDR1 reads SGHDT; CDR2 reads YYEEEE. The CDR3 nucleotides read TGTGCCAGCAGCGAGGGACTAGCGGGAGTTTACGAGCAGTACTTC. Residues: CASSEGLAGVYEQYF.

CDR3 DNA: TGTGCCTGGAGCGCTGGGACTAGCGGGAGGGGCGCCTACGAGCAGTACTTC. Its translation is CAWSAGTSGRGAYEQYF. The rearrangement links TRBV30 to TRBJ2-7; 16 bases match TRBD2. This CDR3 has 17 residues. Per germline, CDR1 GTSNPN and CDR2 SVGIG (reference sequence). J was trimmed by 2 bases and V by 3 bases; bases with no gene match: 7.

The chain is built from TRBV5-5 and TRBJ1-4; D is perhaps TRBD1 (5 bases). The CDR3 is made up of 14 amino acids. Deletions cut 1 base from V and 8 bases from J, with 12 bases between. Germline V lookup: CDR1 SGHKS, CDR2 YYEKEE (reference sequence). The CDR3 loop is CASSLTGRREKLFF. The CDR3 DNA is TGTGCCAGCAGCTTGACAGGTCGGCGGGAAAAACTGTTTTTT.

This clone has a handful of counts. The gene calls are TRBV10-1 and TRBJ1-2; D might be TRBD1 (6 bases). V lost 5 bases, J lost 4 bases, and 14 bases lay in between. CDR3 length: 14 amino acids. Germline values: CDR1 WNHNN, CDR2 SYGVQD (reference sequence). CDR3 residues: CASSSGESGYGYTF. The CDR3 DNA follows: TGCGCCAGCAGTTCAGGGGAGTCCGGCTATGGCTACACCTTC.